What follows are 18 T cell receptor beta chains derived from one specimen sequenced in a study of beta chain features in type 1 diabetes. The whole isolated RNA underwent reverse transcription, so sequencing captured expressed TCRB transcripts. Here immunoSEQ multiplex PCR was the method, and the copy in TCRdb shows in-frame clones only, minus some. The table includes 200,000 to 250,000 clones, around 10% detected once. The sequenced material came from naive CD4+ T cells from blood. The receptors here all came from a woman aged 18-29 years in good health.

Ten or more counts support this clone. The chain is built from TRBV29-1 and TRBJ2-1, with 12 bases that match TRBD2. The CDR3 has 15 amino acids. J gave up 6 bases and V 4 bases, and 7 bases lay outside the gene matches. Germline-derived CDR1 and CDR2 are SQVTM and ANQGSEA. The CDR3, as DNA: TGCAGCGTTGGGAGACTAGCGGGAGTCTCCAATGAGCAGTTCTTC. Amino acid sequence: CSVGRLAGVSNEQFF.

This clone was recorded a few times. The CDR3 region has the DNA TGTGCCAGCAGTCGACTAGCGGGGGACTACGAGCAGTACTTC. It encodes CASSRLAGDYEQYF. This chain joins TRBV2 and TRBJ2-7; 12 positions match TRBD2. CDR3 length: 14 residues. Germline V gene lookup returns CDR1 SNHLY and CDR2 FYNNEI. V trimming: 5 bases; J trimming: 3 bases; junction bases outside the gene matches: 2.

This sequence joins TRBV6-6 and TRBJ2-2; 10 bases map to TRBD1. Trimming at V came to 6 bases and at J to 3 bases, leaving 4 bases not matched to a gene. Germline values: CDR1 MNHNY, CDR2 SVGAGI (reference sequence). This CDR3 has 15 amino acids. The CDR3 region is CASSRGQGDTGELFF. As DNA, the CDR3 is TGTGCCAGCAGCCGCGGACAGGGGGACACCGGGGAGCTGTTTTTT.

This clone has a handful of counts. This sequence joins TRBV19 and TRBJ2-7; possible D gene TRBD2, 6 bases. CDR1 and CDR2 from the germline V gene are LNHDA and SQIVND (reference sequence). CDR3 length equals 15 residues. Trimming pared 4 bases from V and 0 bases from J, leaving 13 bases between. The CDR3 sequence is CASSTGLFGSYEQYF. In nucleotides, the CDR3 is TGTGCCAGTAGTACCGGACTATTTGGCTCCTACGAGCAGTACTTC.

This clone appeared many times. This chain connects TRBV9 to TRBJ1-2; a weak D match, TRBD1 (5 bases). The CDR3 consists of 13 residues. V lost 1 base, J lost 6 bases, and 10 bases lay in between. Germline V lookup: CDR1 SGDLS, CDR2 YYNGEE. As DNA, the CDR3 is TGTGCCAGCAGCGTAACTGACAGAGATGGCTACACCTTC. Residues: CASSVTDRDGYTF.

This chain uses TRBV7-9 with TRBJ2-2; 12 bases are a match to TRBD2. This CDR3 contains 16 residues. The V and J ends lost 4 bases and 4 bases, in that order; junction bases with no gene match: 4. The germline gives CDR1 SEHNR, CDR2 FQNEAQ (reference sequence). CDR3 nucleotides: TGTGCCAGCAGCTCACTAGCGGGAGGATCCACCGGGGAGCTGTTTTTT. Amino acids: CASSSLAGGSTGELFF.

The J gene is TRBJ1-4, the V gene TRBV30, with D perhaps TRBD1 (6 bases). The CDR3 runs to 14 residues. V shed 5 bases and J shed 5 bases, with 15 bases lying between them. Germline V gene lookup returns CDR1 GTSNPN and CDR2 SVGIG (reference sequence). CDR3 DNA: TGTGCCTGGGGCCAAGGGGGGGGCAATGAAAAACTGTTTTTT. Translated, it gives CAWGQGGGNEKLFF.

The CDR3 spells CASKAKRSVFTGELFF. Here the CDR3 DNA reads TGCGCCAGCAAAGCCAAAAGAAGCGTCTTCACCGGGGAGCTGTTTTTT. V is TRBV5-1 and J is TRBJ2-2; D ambiguous. The CDR3 runs 16 residues. Trimming left V 6 bases short and J 4 bases short, with 19 bases between. From germline, CDR1 is SGHRS and CDR2 YFSETQ.

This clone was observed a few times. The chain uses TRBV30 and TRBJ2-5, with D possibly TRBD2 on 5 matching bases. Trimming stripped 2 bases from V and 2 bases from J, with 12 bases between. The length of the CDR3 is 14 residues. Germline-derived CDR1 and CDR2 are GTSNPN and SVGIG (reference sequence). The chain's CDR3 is CAWSLLTGQETQYF. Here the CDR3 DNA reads TGTGCCTGGAGTTTGCTGACGGGACAAGAGACCCAGTACTTC.

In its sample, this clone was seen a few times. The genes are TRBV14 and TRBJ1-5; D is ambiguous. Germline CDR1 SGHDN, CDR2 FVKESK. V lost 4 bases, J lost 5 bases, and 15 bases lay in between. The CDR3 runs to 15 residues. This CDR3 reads CASSPSELIYQPQHF. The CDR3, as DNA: TGTGCCAGCAGCCCGAGCGAGTTAATCTATCAGCCCCAGCATTTT. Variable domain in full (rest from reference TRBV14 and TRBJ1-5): EAGVTQFPSHSVIEKGQTVTLRCDPISGHDNLYWYRRVMGKEIKFLLHFVKESKQDESGMPNNRFLAERTGGTYSTLKVQPAELEDSGVYFCASSPSELIYQPQHFGDGTRLSIL.

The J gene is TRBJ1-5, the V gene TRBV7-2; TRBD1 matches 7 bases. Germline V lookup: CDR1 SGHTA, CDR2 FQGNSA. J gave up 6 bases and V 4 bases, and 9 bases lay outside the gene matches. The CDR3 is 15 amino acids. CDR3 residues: CASSYPDRVGQPQHF. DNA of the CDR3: TGTGCCAGCAGCTACCCCGACAGGGTAGGTCAGCCCCAGCATTTT. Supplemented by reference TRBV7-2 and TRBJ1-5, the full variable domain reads GAGVSQSPSNKVTEKGKDVELRCDPISGHTALYWYRQSLGQGLEFLIYFQGNSAPDKSGLPSDRFSAERTGGSVSTLTIQRTQQEDSAVYLCASSYPDRVGQPQHFGDGTRLSIL.

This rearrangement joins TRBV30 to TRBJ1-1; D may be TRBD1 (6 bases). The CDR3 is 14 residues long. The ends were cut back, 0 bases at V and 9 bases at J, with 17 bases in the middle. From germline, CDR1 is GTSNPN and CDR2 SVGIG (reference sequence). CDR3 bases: TGTGCCTGGAGTGTACCCCCCGACAGGTACCAAGCTTTCTTT. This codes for CAWSVPPDRYQAFF.

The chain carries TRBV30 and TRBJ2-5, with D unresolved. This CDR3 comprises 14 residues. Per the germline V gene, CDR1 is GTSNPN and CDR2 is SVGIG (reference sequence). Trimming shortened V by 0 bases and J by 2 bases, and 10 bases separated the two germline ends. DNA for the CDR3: TGTGCCTGGAGTGTAACACAGTGGCAAGAGACCCAGTACTTC. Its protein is CAWSVTQWQETQYF.

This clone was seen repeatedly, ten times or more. CDR3 sequence reads: CASTQFRGRPYEQYF. DNA for the CDR3: TGCGCCAGCACCCAGTTCCGGGGAAGGCCCTACGAGCAGTACTTC. The chain is built from TRBV23-1 and TRBJ2-7; D might be TRBD2 (5 bases). TRBV23-1 is identified as an open reading frame with a role that is uncertain. The length of the CDR3 is 15 residues. Between the trimmed V and J ends, which lost 7 bases and 2 bases, there was a span of 18 bases.

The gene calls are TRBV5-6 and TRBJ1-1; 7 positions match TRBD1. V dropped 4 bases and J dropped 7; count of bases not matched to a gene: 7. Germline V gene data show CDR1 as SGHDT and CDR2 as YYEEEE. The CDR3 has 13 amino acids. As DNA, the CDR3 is TGTGCCAGCAGCGCCCACAGGGGAGGTGAAGCTTTCTTT. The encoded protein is CASSAHRGGEAFF. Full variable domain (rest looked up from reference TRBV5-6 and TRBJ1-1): DAGVTQSPTHLIKTRGQQVTLRCSPKSGHDTVSWYQQALGQGPQFIFQYYEEEERQRGNFPDRFSGHQFPNYSSELNVNALLLGDSALYLCASSAHRGGEAFFGQGTRLTVV.

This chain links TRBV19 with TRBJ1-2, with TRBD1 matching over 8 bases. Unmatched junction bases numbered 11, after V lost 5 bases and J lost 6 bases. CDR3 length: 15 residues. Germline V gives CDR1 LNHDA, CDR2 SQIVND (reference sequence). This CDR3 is CASSPTGVLLDGYTF. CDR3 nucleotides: TGTGCCAGTAGTCCGACAGGGGTTCTTCTCGATGGCTACACCTTC.

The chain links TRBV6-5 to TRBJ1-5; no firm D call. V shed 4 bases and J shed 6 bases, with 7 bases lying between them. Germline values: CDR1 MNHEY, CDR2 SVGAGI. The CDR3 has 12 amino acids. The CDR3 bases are TGTGCCAGCAGTTCCCTCGGTCAGCCCCAGCATTTT. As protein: CASSSLGQPQHF.

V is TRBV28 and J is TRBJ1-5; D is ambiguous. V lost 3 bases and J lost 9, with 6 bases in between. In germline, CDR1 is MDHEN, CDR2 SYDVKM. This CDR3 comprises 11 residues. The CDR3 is CASSFQWPQHF. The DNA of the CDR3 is TGTGCCAGCAGTTTTCAGTGGCCCCAGCATTTT.